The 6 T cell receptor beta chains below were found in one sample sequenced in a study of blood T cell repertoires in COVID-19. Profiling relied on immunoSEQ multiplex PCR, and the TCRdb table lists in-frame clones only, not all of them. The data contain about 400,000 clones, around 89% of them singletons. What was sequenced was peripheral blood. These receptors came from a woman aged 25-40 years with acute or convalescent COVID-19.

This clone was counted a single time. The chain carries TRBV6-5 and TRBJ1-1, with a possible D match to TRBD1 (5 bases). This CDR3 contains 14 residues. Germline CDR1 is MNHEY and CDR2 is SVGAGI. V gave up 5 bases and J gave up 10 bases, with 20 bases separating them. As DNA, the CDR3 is TGTGCCAGCAGTCCAGACCCGGACATCGAGAGAGCTTTCTTT. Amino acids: CASSPDPDIERAFF.

For the CDR3, the DNA is TGCGCCAGCAGCTCTGACTCTCACTACGGGAACACCATATATTTT. Its protein is CASSSDSHYGNTIYF. This rearrangement joins TRBV5-1 to TRBJ1-3; the D is unclear. CDR1 and CDR2 from the germline V gene are SGHRS and YFSETQ. The CDR3 extends over 15 amino acids. Trimming cost V 3 bases and J 7 bases, with 17 bases left between them.

CDR3 DNA: TGCGCCAGCAGCTTGCTAGCGGGGGGGCCCTATGAGCAGTTCTTC. It codes for CASSLLAGGPYEQFF. The chain carries TRBV4-1 and TRBJ2-1; 12 nucleotides align to TRBD2. With 5 bases clipped from V and 8 bases from J, the junction kept 7 bases outside the gene matches. The CDR3 spans 15 residues. Germline lookup yields CDR1 MGHRA and CDR2 YSYEKL.

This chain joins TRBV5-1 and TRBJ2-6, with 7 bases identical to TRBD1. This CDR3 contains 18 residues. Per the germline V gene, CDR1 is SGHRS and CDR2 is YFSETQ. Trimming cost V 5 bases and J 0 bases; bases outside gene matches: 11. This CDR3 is CASSRQGTTPSGANVLTF. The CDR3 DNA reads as TGCGCCAGCAGTAGACAGGGCACTACCCCCTCTGGGGCCAACGTCCTGACTTTC.

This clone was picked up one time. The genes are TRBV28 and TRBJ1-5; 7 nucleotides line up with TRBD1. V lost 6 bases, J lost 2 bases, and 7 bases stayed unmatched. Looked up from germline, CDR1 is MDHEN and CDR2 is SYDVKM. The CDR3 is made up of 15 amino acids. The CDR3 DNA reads TGTGCCAGCAGACCAGGGGGTTCGGGCAATCAGCCCCAGCATTTT. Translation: CASRPGGSGNQPQHF.

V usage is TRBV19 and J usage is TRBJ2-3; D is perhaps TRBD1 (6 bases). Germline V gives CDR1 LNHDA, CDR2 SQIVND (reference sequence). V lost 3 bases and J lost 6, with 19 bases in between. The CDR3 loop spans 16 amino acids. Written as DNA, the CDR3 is TGTGCCAGTAGTATTTTGGGGGCGGACCGCGGCGATACGCAGTATTTT. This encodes CASSILGADRGDTQYF.